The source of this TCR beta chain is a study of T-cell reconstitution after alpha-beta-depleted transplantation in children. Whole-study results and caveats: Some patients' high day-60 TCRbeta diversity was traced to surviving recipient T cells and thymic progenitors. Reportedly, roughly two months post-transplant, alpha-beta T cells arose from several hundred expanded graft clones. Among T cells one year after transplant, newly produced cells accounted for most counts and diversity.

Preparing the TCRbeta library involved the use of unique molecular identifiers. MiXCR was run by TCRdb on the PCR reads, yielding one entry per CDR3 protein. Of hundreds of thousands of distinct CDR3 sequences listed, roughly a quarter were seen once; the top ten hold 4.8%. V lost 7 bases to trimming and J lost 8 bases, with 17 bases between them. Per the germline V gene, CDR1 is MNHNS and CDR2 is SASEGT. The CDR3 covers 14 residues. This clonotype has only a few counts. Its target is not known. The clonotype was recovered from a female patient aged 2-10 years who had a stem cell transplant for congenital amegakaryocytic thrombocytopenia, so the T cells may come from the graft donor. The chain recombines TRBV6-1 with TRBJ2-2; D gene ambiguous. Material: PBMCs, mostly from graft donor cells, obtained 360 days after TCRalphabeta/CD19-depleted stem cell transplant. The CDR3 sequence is CASTRRATSGELFF. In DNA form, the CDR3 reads TGTGCCAGCACCCGACGCGCCACATCGGGGGAGCTGTTTTTT.